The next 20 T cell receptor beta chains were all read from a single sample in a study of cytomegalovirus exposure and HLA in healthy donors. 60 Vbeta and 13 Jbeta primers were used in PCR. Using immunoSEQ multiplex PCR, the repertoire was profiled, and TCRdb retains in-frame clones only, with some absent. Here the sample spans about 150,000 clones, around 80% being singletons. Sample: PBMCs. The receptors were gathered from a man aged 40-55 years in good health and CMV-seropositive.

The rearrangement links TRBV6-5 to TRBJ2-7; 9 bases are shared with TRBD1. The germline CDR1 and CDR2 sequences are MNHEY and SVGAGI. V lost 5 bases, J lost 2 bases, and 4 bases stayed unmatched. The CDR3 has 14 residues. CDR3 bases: TGTGCCAGCAGTAGAGGGGACAGGGCCTACGAGCAGTACTTC. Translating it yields CASSRGDRAYEQYF.

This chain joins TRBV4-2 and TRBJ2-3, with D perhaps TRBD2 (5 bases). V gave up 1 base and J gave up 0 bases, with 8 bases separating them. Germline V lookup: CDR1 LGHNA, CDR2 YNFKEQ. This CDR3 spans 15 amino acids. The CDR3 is CASSQAGGSTDTQYF. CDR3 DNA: TGTGCCAGCAGCCAAGCGGGCGGGAGCACAGATACGCAGTATTTT.

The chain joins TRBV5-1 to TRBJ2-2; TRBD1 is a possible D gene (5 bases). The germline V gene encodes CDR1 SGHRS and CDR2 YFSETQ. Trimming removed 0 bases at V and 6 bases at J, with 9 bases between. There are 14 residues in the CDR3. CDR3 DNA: TGCGCCAGCAGCTTGGAAGGGGATGCCGGGGAGCTGTTTTTT. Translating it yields CASSLEGDAGELFF. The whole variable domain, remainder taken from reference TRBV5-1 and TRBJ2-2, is KAGVTQTPRYLIKTRGQQVTLSCSPISGHRSVSWYQQTPGQGLQFLFEYFSETQRNKGNFPGRFSGRQFSNSRSEMNVSTLELGDSALYLCASSLEGDAGELFFGEGSRLTVL.

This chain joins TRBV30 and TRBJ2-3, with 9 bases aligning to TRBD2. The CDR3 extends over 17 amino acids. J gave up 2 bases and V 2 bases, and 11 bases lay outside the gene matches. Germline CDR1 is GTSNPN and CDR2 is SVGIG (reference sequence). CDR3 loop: CAWSYAGGPRNTDTQYF. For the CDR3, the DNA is TGTGCCTGGAGTTATGCGGGAGGGCCGCGTAACACAGATACGCAGTATTTT.

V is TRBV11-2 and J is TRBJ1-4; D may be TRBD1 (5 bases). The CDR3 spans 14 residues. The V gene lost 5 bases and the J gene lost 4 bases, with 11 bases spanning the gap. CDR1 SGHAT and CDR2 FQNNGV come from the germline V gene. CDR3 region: CASSGQGGNEKLFF. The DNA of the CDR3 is TGTGCCAGCAGCGGGCAGGGCGGTAATGAAAAACTGTTTTTT.

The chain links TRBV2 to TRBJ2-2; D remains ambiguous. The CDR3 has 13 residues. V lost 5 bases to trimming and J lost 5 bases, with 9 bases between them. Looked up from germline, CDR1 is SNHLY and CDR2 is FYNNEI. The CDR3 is CASSLGSTGELFF. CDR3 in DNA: TGTGCCAGCAGTTTGGGCTCTACCGGGGAGCTGTTTTTT. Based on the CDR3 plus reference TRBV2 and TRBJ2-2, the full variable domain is EPEVTQTPSHQVTQMGQEVILRCVPISNHLYFYWYRQILGQKVEFLVSFYNNEISEKSEIFDDQFSVERPDGSNFTLKIRSTKLEDSAMYFCASSLGSTGELFFGEGSRLTVL.

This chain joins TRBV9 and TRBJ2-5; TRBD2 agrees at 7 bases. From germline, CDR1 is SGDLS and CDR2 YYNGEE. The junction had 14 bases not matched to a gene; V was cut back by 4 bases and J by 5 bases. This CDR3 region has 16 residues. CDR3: CASSPGGGWGGETQYF. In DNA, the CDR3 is TGTGCCAGCAGCCCCGGTGGTGGGTGGGGAGGGGAGACCCAGTACTTC. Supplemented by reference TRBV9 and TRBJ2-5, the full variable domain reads DSGVTQTPKHLITATGQRVTLRCSPRSGDLSVYWYQQSLDQGLQFLIQYYNGEERAKGNILERFSAQQFPDLHSELNLSSLELGDSALYFCASSPGGGWGGETQYFGPGTRLLVL.

The CDR3: CAAHLDRISYEQYF. DNA of the CDR3: TGTGCCGCTCATTTGGACAGGATCTCCTACGAGCAGTACTTC. V is TRBV28 and J is TRBJ2-7; 7 bases are shared with TRBD1. The germline CDR1 and CDR2 sequences are MDHEN and SYDVKM. Trimming took 11 bases from V and 0 from J; bases not matched to a gene: 10. The CDR3 extends over 14 amino acids.

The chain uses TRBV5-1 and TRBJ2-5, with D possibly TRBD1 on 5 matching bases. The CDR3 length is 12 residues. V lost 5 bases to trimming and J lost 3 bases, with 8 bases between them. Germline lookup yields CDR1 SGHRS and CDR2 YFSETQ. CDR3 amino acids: CASSTTEETQYF. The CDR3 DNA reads TGCGCCAGCAGTACGACAGAAGAGACCCAGTACTTC.

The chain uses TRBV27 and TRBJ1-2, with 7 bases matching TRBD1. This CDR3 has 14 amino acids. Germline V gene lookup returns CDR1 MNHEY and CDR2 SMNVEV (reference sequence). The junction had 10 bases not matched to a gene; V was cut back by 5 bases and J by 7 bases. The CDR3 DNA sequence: TGTGCCAGCAGTCCGGTACAGGGGATCGGTGGCTACACCTTC. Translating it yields CASSPVQGIGGYTF.

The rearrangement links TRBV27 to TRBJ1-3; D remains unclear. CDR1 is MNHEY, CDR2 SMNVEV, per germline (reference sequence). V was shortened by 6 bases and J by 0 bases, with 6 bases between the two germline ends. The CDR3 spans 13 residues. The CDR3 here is CASRPSSGNTIYF. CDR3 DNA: TGTGCCAGCAGACCTAGCTCTGGAAACACCATATATTTT.

CDR3 coding DNA: TGTGCCAGCAGCGCCCCGGGGGAAGGTATGAACACTGAAGCTTTCTTT. Translating it yields CASSAPGEGMNTEAFF. The rearrangement links TRBV9 to TRBJ1-1, with D possibly matching TRBD1 (5 bases). The V gene lost 3 bases and the J gene lost 0 bases, with 15 bases spanning the gap. The CDR3 has 16 residues. Germline V gene lookup returns CDR1 SGDLS and CDR2 YYNGEE. Full variable domain (outside the CDR3, taken from reference TRBV9 and TRBJ1-1): DSGVTQTPKHLITATGQRVTLRCSPRSGDLSVYWYQQSLDQGLQFLIQYYNGEERAKGNILERFSAQQFPDLHSELNLSSLELGDSALYFCASSAPGEGMNTEAFFGQGTRLTVV.

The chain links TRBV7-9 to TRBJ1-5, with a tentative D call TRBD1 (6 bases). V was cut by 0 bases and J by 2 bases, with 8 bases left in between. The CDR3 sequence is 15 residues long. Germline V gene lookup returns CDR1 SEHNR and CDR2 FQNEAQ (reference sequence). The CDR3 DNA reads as TGTGCCAGCAGCTTAGCCTCAGGGGGCAATCAGCCCCAGCATTTT. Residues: CASSLASGGNQPQHF.

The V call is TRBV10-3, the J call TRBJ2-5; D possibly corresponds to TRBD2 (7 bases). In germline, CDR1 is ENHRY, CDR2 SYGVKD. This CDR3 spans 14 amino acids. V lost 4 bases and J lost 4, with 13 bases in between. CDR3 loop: CAISGGGHRETQYF. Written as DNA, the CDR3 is TGTGCCATCAGTGGGGGGGGACATAGAGAGACCCAGTACTTC.

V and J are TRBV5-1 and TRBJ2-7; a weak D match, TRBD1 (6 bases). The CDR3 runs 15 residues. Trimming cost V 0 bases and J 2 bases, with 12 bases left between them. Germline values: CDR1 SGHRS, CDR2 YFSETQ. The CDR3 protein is CASSLGGPTPYEQYF. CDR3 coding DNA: TGCGCCAGCAGCTTGGGGGGGCCTACCCCCTACGAGCAGTACTTC. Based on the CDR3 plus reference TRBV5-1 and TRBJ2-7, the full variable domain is KAGVTQTPRYLIKTRGQQVTLSCSPISGHRSVSWYQQTPGQGLQFLFEYFSETQRNKGNFPGRFSGRQFSNSRSEMNVSTLELGDSALYLCASSLGGPTPYEQYFGPGTRLTVT.

CDR3 DNA sequence: TGTGCCAGCAGCCCGGACTGGGATCAGCCCCAGCATTTT. Translated, it gives CASSPDWDQPQHF. The J gene is TRBJ1-5, the V gene TRBV6-5; D uncertain. The CDR3 has 13 amino acids. Germline V gives CDR1 MNHEY, CDR2 SVGAGI. The V gene lost 6 bases and the J gene lost 5 bases, with 11 bases spanning the gap.

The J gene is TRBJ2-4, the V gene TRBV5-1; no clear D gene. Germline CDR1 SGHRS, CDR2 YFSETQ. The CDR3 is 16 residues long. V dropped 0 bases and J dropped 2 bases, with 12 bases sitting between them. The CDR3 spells CASSLETPSPKNIQYF. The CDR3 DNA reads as TGCGCCAGCAGCTTGGAGACACCCTCCCCCAAAAACATTCAGTACTTC. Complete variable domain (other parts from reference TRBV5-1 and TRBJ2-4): KAGVTQTPRYLIKTRGQQVTLSCSPISGHRSVSWYQQTPGQGLQFLFEYFSETQRNKGNFPGRFSGRQFSNSRSEMNVSTLELGDSALYLCASSLETPSPKNIQYFGAGTRLSVL.

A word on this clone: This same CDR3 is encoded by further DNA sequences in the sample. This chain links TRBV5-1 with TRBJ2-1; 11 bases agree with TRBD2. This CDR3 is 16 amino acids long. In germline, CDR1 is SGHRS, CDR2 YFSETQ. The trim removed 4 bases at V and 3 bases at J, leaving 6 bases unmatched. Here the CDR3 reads CASSTQLAGGYNEQFF. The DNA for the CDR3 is TGCGCCAGCAGCACCCAGCTAGCGGGAGGCTACAATGAGCAGTTCTTC.

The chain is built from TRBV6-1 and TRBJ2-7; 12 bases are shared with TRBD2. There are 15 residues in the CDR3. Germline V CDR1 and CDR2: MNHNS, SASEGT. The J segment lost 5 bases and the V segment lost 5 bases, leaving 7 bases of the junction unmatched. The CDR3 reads CASSKTSGSVHEQYF. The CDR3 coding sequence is TGTGCCAGCAGTAAGACTAGCGGGAGTGTCCACGAGCAGTACTTC.

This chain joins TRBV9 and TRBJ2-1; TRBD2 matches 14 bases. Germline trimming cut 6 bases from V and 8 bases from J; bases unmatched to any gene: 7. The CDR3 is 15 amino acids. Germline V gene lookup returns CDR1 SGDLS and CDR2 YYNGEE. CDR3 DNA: TGTGCCAGCACCCCCGGGACTAGCGGGAGCGATGAGCAGTTCTTC. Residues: CASTPGTSGSDEQFF.